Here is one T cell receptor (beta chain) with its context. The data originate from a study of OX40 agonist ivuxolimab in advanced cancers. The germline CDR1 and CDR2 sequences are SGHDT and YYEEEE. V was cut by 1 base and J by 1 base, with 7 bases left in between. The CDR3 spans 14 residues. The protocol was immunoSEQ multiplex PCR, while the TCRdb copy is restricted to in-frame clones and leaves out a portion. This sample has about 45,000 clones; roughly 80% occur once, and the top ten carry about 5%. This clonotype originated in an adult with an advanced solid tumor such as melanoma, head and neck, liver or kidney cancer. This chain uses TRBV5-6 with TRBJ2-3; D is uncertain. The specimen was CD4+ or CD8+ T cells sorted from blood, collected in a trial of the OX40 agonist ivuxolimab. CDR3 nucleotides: TGTGCCAGCAGCTTGTCGGCCGGCACAGATACGCAGTATTTT. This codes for CASSLSAGTDTQYF.